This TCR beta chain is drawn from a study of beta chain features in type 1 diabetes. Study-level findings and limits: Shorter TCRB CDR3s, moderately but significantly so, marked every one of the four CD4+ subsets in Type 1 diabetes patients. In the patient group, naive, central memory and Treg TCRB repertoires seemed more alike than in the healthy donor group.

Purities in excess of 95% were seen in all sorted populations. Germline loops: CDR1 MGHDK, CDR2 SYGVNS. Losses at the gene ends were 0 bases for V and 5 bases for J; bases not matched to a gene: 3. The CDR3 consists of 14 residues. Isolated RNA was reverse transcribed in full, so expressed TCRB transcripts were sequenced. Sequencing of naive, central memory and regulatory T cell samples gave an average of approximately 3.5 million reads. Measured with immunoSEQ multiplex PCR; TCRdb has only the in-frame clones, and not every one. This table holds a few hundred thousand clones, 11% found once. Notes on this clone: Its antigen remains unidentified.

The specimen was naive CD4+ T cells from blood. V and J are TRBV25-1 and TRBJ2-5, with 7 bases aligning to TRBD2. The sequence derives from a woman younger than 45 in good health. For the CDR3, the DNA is TGTGCCAGCAGTGAATATACCGGGGGGGAGACCCAGTACTTC. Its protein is CASSEYTGGETQYF.